Reported below is one TCR beta chain. Antigen unknown. This specimen belongs to a study of OX40 agonist ivuxolimab in advanced cancers. Broader study findings: Compared with others, partial responders at 0.1-3.0 mg/kg displayed clonal expansion among the lowest.

Sequencing was performed with immunoSEQ multiplex PCR; in TCRdb, only in-frame clones are kept and a portion is missing. Here the sample spans more than 30,000 clones, around 87% being singletons. Per the germline V gene, CDR1 is MNHNS and CDR2 is SASEGT. Trimming removed 5 bases from V and 14 bases from J, with 18 bases in between. CDR3 length: 13 residues. The sequenced sample was CD4+ or CD8+ T cells sorted from blood, obtained in a trial of the OX40 agonist ivuxolimab. This rearrangement joins TRBV6-1 to TRBJ1-4; D perhaps matches TRBD1 (5 bases). This TCR was sampled from an adult with an advanced solid tumor such as melanoma, head and neck, liver or kidney cancer. In DNA, the CDR3 is TGTGCCAGCAGTACACAGGTAGGAGCGAGCCTGTTTTTT. Amino acids: CASSTQVGASLFF.